These 9 T cell receptor beta chains were all obtained from the same sample, sequenced in a study of T cell responses to AZD1222 COVID-19 vaccine. The table came from immunoSEQ multiplex PCR; TCRdb's copy has only in-frame clones and leaves some out. This sample has tens of thousands of clones; approximately 83% occur once, and the top ten carry roughly 17%. The input for sequencing was peripheral blood, taken on day 0 of AZD1222 vaccination. These receptor sequences come from an adult in good health.

The chain is built from TRBV5-6 and TRBJ2-1; D perhaps matches TRBD2 (6 bases). Trimming removed 3 bases at V and 0 bases at J, with 10 bases between. Germline assignment: CDR1 SGHDT and CDR2 YYEEEE. The CDR3 has 15 residues. The CDR3 region has the DNA TGTGCCAGCAGCTCCGGGGGTTTCTCCTACAATGAGCAGTTCTTC. Translation gives CASSSGGFSYNEQFF. The full variable domain, in which reference TRBV5-6 and TRBJ2-1 provide the parts outside the CDR3, is DAGVTQSPTHLIKTRGQQVTLRCSPKSGHDTVSWYQQALGQGPQFIFQYYEEEERQRGNFPDRFSGHQFPNYSSELNVNALLLGDSALYLCASSSGGFSYNEQFFGPGTRLTVL.

The chain uses TRBV10-3 and TRBJ1-2; weak D call: TRBD1 (5 bases). Germline V gene lookup returns CDR1 ENHRY and CDR2 SYGVKD. The V end was cut by 4 bases, the J end by 6 bases, with 21 bases between. CDR3 length equals 16 residues. CDR3 region: CAISVPGLMEMDGYTF. CDR3 nucleotides: TGTGCCATCAGTGTCCCGGGACTGATGGAGATGGATGGCTACACCTTC.

The chain is built from TRBV9 and TRBJ2-7; 8 positions match TRBD2. The CDR3 runs to 14 residues. V gave up 3 bases and J gave up 3 bases; unmatched junction bases: 5. Germline CDR1 is SGDLS and CDR2 is YYNGEE. CDR3: CASSGPGLGYEQYF. In DNA form, the CDR3 reads TGTGCCAGCAGCGGACCGGGACTAGGCTACGAGCAGTACTTC. Drawing the rest from reference TRBV9 and TRBJ2-7, the complete variable domain is DSGVTQTPKHLITATGQRVTLRCSPRSGDLSVYWYQQSLDQGLQFLIQYYNGEERAKGNILERFSAQQFPDLHSELNLSSLELGDSALYFCASSGPGLGYEQYFGPGTRLTVT.

The genes are TRBV28 and TRBJ1-2, with 7 bases lining up with TRBD1. The CDR3 has 14 residues. Germline loops: CDR1 MDHEN, CDR2 SYDVKM. V was clipped by 2 bases and J by 4 bases; unmatched bases: 4. The CDR3 region has the DNA TGTGCCAGCAGTTTAACACAGGGGACCTATGGCTACACCTTC. The encoded protein is CASSLTQGTYGYTF.

V gene TRBV21-1 combines with J gene TRBJ1-5; the D call in the table, TRBD1, was not verified against the DNA. TRBV21-1 is given as a pseudogene. CDR3 length: 18 amino acids. CDR3 in amino acids: CASSSPGGQAALNQPQHF. The CDR3 DNA reads TGTGCCAGCAGCTCACCAGGGGGGCAGGCAGCCCTCAATCAGCCCCAGCATTTT.

This chain uses TRBV25-1 with TRBJ1-5, with D unresolved. CDR1 and CDR2 (germline): MGHDK, SYGVNS. Trimming shortened V by 0 bases and J by 4 bases, and 16 bases separated the two germline ends. The CDR3 consists of 17 residues. CDR3 sequence (DNA): TGTGCCAGCAGTGAATATGGGGAGGGAGGGATGAATCAGCCCCAGCATTTT. Encoded protein: CASSEYGEGGMNQPQHF.

The chain uses TRBV19 and TRBJ2-1; 12 bases are a match to TRBD2. The CDR3 spans 18 residues. With V trimmed by 9 bases and J by 1 base, 13 bases remained unmatched. The germline CDR1 and CDR2 sequences are LNHDA and SQIVND (reference sequence). The CDR3 is CARSPPLAGGPSYNEQFF. The CDR3, as DNA: TGTGCCAGATCTCCCCCCCTAGCGGGAGGGCCGTCCTACAATGAGCAGTTCTTC.

V usage is TRBV10-2 and J usage is TRBJ2-3, with 8 nucleotides matching TRBD2. The CDR3 is 19 amino acids. CDR1 is WSHSY, CDR2 SAAADI, per germline. J gave up 2 bases and V 6 bases, and 19 bases lay outside the gene matches. In nucleotides, the CDR3 is TGCGCCAGCAGGCCAACCCCCGGGGGGGGTCCAGATAACACAGATACGCAGTATTTT. It encodes CASRPTPGGGPDNTDTQYF.

The gene calls are TRBV28 and TRBJ1-4; D gene unclear. Germline assignment: CDR1 MDHEN and CDR2 SYDVKM. The germline V and J ends were trimmed by 5 bases and 8 bases, with 12 bases remaining between them. The CDR3 consists of 13 residues. CDR3 sequence (DNA): TGTGCCAGCAGTCAAGCAGGTTGGGAAAAACTGTTTTTT. Protein sequence: CASSQAGWEKLFF.